The subject of this entry is one T cell receptor (beta chain). The data were obtained in a study of shared clonotypes between healthy human individuals. Measured with immunoSEQ multiplex PCR; TCRdb has only the in-frame clones, and not every one. The sample lists about 2.3 million clones; over 85% were seen once. Trimming cost V 0 bases and J 0 bases, with 8 bases left between them. The CDR3 loop spans 16 amino acids. Germline V gives CDR1 LNHNV, CDR2 YYDKDF (reference sequence). The chain has TRBV15 and TRBJ1-4, with no clear D. The sequence was obtained from a man between 18 and 35 years old in good health. Some clones in this sample may be carry-over from other donors' samples. The material sequenced was naive CD4+ T cells from PBMCs. The sample's subset: CD45RA+ positively selected. The CDR3 here is CATSREGSTTNEKLFF. CDR3 bases: TGTGCCACCAGCAGAGAGGGGAGCACAACTAATGAAAAACTGTTTTTT. The full variable domain, its missing parts supplied by reference TRBV15 and TRBJ1-4, is DAMVIQNPRYQVTQFGKPVTLSCSQTLNHNVMYWYQQKSSQAPKLLFHYYDKDFNNEADTPDNFQSRRPNTSFCFLDIRSPGLGDTAMYLCATSREGSTTNEKLFFGSGTQLSVL.